This entry describes one T cell receptor (beta chain). This may be a read error, as it is one base from a much larger clone. The V gene's germline CDR1 is MGHRA and CDR2 YSYEKL. The CDR3 spans 16 residues. cDNA specific to TCR beta was made from around 530 ng of total RNA, with a constant-region primer employed for priming. Slightly modified ARM-PCR, run as three nested multiplex PCR rounds, produced the TCR beta libraries. The opening two PCR rounds, around 10 cycles each, paired TRBV1-TRBV30 forward primers with a C-beta reverse primer. TCRdb itself ran the multiplex PCR reads through MiXCR, one entry per CDR3 protein. The top ten hold roughly 6% of the sample, which has 330,000 or so distinct CDR3 sequences, 65% seen once. These data originate in a study of tumor-infiltrating lymphocytes in primary liver carcinoma. It was unsorted whole blood that yielded blood RNA, and germline DNA was also extracted.

The sequence was obtained from a man aged 40-49 years with primary liver carcinoma and hepatitis B virus infection. Sequencing used peripheral blood. V and J are TRBV4-1 and TRBJ2-4, with a possible D match to TRBD2 (6 bases). This CDR3 is CVSSPRLGFSKNIQYF. CDR3 sequence (DNA): TGCGTCAGCAGCCCCAGACTAGGGTTTAGCAAAAACATTCAGTACTTC.